The 5 T cell receptor beta chains in this list originate from one sample, sequenced in a study of OX40 agonist ivuxolimab in advanced cancers. The protocol was immunoSEQ multiplex PCR, while the TCRdb copy is restricted to in-frame clones and leaves out a portion. The sample yields approximately 70,000 clones, approximately 78% seen once. Sample: CD4+ or CD8+ T cells sorted from blood, taken in a trial of the OX40 agonist ivuxolimab. All receptors derive from an adult with an advanced solid tumor such as melanoma, head and neck, liver or kidney cancer.

This CDR3 reads CASVRRQGTYNEQFF. The DNA of the CDR3 is TGTGCCAGCGTTAGAAGACAGGGTACCTACAATGAGCAGTTCTTC. The chain couples TRBV6-1 to TRBJ2-1; 7 nucleotides agree with TRBD1. This CDR3 region has 15 residues. Germline CDR1 MNHNS, CDR2 SASEGT. V lost 8 bases to trimming and J lost 2 bases; unmatched junction nucleotides: 9.

Here the CDR3 DNA reads TGTGCCAGCAGTATCCAGGACAGTCGCTCCTACGAGCAGTACTTC. Its protein product is CASSIQDSRSYEQYF. This chain joins TRBV28 and TRBJ2-7, with D possibly matching TRBD1 (6 bases). There are 15 residues in the CDR3. Between the trimmed V and J ends, which lost 5 bases and 0 bases, there was a span of 14 bases. Germline V gives CDR1 MDHEN, CDR2 SYDVKM.

The gene calls are TRBV19 and TRBJ2-7, with D possibly matching TRBD2 (6 bases). Deletions cut 3 bases from V and 6 bases from J, with 12 bases between. CDR1 is LNHDA and CDR2 is SQIVND in the germline V gene (reference sequence). The CDR3 runs 13 residues. CDR3 in DNA: TGTGCCAGTAGTATGTTATTGGGAGGCGAGCAGTACGTC. It encodes CASSMLLGGEQYV.

The chain recombines TRBV9 with TRBJ2-5; 12 nucleotides match TRBD2. Unmatched junction bases numbered 8, after V lost 4 bases and J lost 4 bases. This CDR3 spans 16 amino acids. The germline V gene has CDR1 SGDLS and CDR2 YYNGEE. The CDR3 nucleotides read TGTGCCAGCAGCATACGGACTAGCGGGGCGGGAGAGACCCAGTACTTC. As protein: CASSIRTSGAGETQYF.

The chain couples TRBV18 to TRBJ2-1; D gene unclear. V gave up 3 bases and J gave up 2 bases, with 8 bases separating them. CDR3 size: 14 residues. Germline V gene lookup returns CDR1 KGHSH and CDR2 LQKENI. The CDR3: CASSPRNPYNEQFF. In DNA, the CDR3 is TGTGCCAGCTCACCCAGGAATCCCTACAATGAGCAGTTCTTC.